This T cell receptor (beta chain) was captured in a study of response to subunit inactivated influenza vaccine. Via MiXCR, TCRdb re-called the RT-PCR reads, giving one row per CDR3 protein. Counted here are about 500,000 distinct CDR3 sequences, 16% occurring once; the ten biggest clones make up less than 4%. The CDR3 totals 14 residues. V dropped 0 bases and J dropped 4 bases, with 10 bases sitting between them. The germline CDR1 and CDR2 sequences are DFQATT and SNEGSKA (reference sequence). This chain uses TRBV20-1 with TRBJ1-5; D is unresolved. The TCR sequence derives from a man aged 50 to 75 who received an inactivated influenza vaccine. Sequenced material: CD4+ T cells sorted from PBMCs, taken about 24 months after vaccination. The CDR3 region is CSARDAQSNQPQHF. The DNA of the CDR3 is TGCAGTGCTAGAGATGCACAATCGAATCAGCCCCAGCATTTT.